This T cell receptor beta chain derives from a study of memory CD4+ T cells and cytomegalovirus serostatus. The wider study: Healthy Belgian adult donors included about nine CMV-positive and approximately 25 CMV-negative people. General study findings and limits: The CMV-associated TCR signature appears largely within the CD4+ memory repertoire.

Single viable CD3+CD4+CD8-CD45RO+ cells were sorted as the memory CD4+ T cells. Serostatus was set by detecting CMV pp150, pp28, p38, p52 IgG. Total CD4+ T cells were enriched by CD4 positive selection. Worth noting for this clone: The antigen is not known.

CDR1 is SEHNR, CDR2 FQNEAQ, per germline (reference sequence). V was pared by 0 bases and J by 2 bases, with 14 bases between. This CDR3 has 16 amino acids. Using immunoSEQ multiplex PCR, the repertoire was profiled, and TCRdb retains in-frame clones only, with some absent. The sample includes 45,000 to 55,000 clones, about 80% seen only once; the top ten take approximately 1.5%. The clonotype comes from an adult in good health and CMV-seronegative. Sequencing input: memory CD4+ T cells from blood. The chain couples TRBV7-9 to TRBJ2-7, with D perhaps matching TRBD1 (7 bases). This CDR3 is CASSLAGGQRTYEQYF. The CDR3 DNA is TGTGCCAGCAGCTTAGCCGGGGGACAGCGAACCTACGAGCAGTACTTC.